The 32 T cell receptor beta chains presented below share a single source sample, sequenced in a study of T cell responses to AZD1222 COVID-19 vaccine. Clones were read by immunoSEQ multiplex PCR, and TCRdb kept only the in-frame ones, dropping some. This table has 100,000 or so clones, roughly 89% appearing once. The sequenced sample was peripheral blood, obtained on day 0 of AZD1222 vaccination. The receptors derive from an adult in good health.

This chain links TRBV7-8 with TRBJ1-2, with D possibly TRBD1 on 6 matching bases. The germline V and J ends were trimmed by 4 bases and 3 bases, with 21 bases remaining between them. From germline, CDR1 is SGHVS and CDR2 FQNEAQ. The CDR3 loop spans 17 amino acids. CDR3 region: CASSSRALGGVDYGYTF. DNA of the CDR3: TGTGCCAGCAGCTCCCGGGCTCTAGGGGGGGTCGACTATGGCTACACCTTC. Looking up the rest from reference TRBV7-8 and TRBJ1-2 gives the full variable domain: GAGVSQSPRYKVAKRGQDVALRCDPISGHVSLFWYQQALGQGPEFLTYFQNEAQLDKSGLPSDRFFAERPEGSVSTLKIQRTQQEDSAVYLCASSSRALGGVDYGYTFGSGTRLTVV.

The CDR3 loop is CASSMGGGDTQYF. In nucleotides, the CDR3 is TGTGCCAGTAGTATGGGAGGTGGGGATACGCAGTATTTT. V usage is TRBV19 and J usage is TRBJ2-3, with D maybe TRBD2 (6 bases). The V and J ends lost 3 bases and 6 bases respectively, with 10 bases between them. This CDR3 contains 13 residues. Germline V gene sequence: CDR1 LNHDA, CDR2 SQIVND (reference sequence). The full variable domain, completed using reference TRBV19 and TRBJ2-3, is DGGITQSPKYLFRKEGQNVTLSCEQNLNHDAMYWYRQDPGQGLRLIYYSQIVNDFQKGDIAEGYSVSREKKESFPLTVTSAQKNPTAFYLCASSMGGGDTQYFGPGTRLTVL.

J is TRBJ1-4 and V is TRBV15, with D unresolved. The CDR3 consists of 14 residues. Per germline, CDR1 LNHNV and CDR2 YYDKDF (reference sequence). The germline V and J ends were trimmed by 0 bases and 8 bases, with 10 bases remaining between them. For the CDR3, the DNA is TGTGCCACCAGCAGAGAAGTACTAGGGGAAAAACTGTTTTTT. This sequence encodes CATSREVLGEKLFF.

The CDR3 sequence is CASSLAWGDQPQHF. CDR3 in DNA: TGTGCCAGCAGCTTAGCGTGGGGAGATCAGCCCCAGCATTTT. This chain connects TRBV7-8 to TRBJ1-5; D remains unclear. Trimming cost V 0 bases and J 5 bases, with 8 bases left between them. The CDR3 is 14 residues long. Germline CDR1 SGHVS, CDR2 FQNEAQ.

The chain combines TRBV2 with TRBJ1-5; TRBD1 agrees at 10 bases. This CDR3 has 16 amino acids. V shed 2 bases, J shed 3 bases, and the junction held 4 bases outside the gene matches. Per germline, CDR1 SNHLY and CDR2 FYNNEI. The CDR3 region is CASSEFGTGDNQPQHF. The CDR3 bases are TGTGCCAGCAGTGAATTCGGGACAGGGGACAATCAGCCCCAGCATTTT. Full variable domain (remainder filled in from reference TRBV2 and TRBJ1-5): EPEVTQTPSHQVTQMGQEVILRCVPISNHLYFYWYRQILGQKVEFLVSFYNNEISEKSEIFDDQFSVERPDGSNFTLKIRSTKLEDSAMYFCASSEFGTGDNQPQHFGDGTRLSIL.

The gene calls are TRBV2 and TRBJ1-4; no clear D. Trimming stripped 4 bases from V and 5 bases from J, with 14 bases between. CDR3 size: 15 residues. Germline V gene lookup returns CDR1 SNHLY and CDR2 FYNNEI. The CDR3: CASSAPRGMNEKLFF. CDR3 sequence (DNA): TGTGCCAGCAGTGCTCCCCGGGGAATGAATGAAAAACTGTTTTTT.

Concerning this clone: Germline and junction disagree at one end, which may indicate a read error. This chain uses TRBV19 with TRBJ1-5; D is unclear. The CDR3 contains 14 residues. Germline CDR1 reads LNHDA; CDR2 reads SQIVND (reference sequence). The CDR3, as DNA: TGCGCTACGAGCCCACCAAATAGCAATCAGCCCCAGCATTTT. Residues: CATSPPNSNQPQHF.

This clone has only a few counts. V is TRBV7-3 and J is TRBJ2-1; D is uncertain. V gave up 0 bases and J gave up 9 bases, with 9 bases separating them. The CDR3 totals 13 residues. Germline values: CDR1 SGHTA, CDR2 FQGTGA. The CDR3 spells CASSLTPPGEQFF. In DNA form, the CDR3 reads TGTGCCAGCAGCTTAACGCCGCCGGGTGAGCAGTTCTTC.

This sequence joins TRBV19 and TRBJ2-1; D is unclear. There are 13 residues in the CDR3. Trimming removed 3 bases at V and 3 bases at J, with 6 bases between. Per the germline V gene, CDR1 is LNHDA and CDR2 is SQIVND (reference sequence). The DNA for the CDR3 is TGTGCCAGTAGTATTCAAGACTACAATGAGCAGTTCTTC. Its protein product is CASSIQDYNEQFF.

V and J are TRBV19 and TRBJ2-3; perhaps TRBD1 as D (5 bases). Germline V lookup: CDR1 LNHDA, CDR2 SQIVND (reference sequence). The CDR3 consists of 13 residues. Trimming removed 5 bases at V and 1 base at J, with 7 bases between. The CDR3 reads CASSEGGTDTQYF. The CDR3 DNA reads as TGTGCCAGTAGTGAAGGGGGCACAGATACGCAGTATTTT. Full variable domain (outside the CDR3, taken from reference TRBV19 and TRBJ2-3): DGGITQSPKYLFRKEGQNVTLSCEQNLNHDAMYWYRQDPGQGLRLIYYSQIVNDFQKGDIAEGYSVSREKKESFPLTVTSAQKNPTAFYLCASSEGGTDTQYFGPGTRLTVL.

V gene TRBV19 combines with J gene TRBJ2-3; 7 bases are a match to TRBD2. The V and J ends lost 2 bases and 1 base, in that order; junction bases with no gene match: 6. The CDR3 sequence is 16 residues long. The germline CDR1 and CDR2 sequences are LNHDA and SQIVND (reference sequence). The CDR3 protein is CASSIRRGSGTDTQYF. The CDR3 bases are TGTGCCAGTAGTATACGGCGGGGGAGCGGCACAGATACGCAGTATTTT.

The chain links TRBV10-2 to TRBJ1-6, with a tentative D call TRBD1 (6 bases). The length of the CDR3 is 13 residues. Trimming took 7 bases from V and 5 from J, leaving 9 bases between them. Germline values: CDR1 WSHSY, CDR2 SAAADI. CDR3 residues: CASMDRNNSPLHF. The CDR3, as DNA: TGCGCCAGCATGGACAGAAATAATTCACCCCTCCACTTT.

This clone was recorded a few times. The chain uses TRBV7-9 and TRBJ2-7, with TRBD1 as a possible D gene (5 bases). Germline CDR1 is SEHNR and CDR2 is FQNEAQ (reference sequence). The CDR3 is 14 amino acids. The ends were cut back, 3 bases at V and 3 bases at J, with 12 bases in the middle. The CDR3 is CASSLAGILYEQYF. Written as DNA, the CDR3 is TGTGCCAGCAGCTTGGCAGGGATCCTCTACGAGCAGTACTTC. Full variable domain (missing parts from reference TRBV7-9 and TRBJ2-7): DTGVSQNPRHKITKRGQNVTFRCDPISEHNRLYWYRQTLGQGPEFLTYFQNEAQLEKSRLLSDRFSAERPKGSFSTLEIQRTEQGDSAMYLCASSLAGILYEQYFGPGTRLTVT.

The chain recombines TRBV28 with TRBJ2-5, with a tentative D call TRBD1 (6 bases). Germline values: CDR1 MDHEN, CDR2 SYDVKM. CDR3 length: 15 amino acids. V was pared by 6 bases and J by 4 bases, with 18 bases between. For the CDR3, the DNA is TGTGCCAGCAGCTCTAAGGGGGTAGCAGGAGAGACCCAGTACTTC. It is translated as CASSSKGVAGETQYF.

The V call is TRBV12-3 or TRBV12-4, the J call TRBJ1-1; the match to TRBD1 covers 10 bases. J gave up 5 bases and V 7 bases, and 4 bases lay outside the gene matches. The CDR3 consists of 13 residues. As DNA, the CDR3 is TGTGCCAGCACGGGACAGGGGAGGACTGAAGCTTTCTTT. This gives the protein CASTGQGRTEAFF.

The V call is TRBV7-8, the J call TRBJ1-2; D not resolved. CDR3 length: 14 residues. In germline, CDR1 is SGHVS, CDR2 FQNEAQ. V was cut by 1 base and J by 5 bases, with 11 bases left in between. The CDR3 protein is CASSLVTVGYGYTF. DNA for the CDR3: TGTGCCAGCAGCTTAGTAACTGTAGGGTATGGCTACACCTTC.

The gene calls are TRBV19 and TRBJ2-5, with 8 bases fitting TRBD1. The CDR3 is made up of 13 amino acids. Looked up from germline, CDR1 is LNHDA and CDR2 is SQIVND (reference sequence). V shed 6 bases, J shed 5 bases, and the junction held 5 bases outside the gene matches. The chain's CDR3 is CASRAGGRETQYF. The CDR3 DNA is TGTGCCAGTAGGGCAGGGGGCCGGGAGACCCAGTACTTC.

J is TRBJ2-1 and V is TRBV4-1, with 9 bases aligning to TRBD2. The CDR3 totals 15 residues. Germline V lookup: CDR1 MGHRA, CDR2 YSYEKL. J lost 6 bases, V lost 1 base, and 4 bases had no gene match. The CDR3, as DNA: TGCGCCAGCAGCCAAGTGGGACTAGCCTCCAATGAGCAGTTCTTC. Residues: CASSQVGLASNEQFF.

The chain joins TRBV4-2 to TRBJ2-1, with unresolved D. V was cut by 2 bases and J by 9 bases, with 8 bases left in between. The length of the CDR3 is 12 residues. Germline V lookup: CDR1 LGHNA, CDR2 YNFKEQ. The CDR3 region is CASSQPPREQFF. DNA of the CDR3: TGTGCCAGCAGCCAACCCCCCCGTGAGCAGTTCTTC.

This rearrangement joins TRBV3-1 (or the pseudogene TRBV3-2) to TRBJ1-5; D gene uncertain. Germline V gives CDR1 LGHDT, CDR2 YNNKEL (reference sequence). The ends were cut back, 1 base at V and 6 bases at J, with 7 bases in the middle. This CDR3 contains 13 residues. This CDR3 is CASSQGVGQPQHF. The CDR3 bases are TGTGCCAGCAGCCAAGGGGTGGGTCAGCCCCAGCATTTT.

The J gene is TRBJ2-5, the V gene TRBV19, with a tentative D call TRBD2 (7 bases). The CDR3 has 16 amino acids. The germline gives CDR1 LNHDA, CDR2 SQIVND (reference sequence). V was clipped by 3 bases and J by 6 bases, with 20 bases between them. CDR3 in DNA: TGTGCCAGTAGTATGCCTGAGAGGGGGGGCCGAAAGACCCAGTACTTC. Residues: CASSMPERGGRKTQYF.

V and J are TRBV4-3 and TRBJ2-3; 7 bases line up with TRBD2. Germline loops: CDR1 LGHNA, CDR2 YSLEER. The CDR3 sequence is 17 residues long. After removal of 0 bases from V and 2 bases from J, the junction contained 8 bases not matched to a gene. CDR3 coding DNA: TGCGCCAGCAGCCAAGATCTGGCCAGCGGGACCACAGATACGCAGTATTTT. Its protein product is CASSQDLASGTTDTQYF.

CDR3 DNA: TGTGCCAGCAGCTTAGGTCATGCGAACACTGAAGCTTTCTTT. Translating it yields CASSLGHANTEAFF. The chain joins TRBV7-9 to TRBJ1-1; D remains ambiguous. V was cut by 1 base and J by 1 base, with 7 bases left in between. Germline V lookup: CDR1 SEHNR, CDR2 FQNEAQ (reference sequence). The CDR3 has 14 amino acids.

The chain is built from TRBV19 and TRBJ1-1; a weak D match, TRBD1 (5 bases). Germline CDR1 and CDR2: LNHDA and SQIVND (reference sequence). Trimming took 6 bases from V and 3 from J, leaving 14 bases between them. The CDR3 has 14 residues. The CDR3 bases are TGTGCCAGTAGCGGGGGATTGGGGGACACTGAAGCTTTCTTT. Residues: CASSGGLGDTEAFF.

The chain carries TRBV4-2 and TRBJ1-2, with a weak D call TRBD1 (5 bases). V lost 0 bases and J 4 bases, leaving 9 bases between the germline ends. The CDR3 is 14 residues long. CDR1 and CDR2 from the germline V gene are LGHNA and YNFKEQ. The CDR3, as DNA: TGTGCCAGCAGCCAAGAGGGGGGGATCTATGGCTACACCTTC. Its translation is CASSQEGGIYGYTF.

In nucleotides, the CDR3 is TGCGCCAGCAGCCTCGGGACAGGGGCAGGAAACACCATATATTTT. Its protein product is CASSLGTGAGNTIYF. This rearrangement joins TRBV5-1 to TRBJ1-3; 10 nucleotides line up with TRBD1. The CDR3 covers 15 residues. Germline V CDR1 and CDR2: SGHRS, YFSETQ. With 4 bases clipped from V and 4 bases from J, the junction kept 5 bases outside the gene matches.

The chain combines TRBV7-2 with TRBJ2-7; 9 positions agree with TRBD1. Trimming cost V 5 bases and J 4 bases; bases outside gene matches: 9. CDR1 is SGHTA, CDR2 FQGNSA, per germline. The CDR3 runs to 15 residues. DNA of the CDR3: TGTGCCAGCAGCCTGAGGTCGGGACAGGGTTACGAGCAGTACTTC. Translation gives CASSLRSGQGYEQYF.

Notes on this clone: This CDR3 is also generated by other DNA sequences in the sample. CDR3 amino acids: CASSYNRGNQPQHF. The CDR3 DNA reads as TGTGCCAGCAGTTACAACAGGGGCAATCAGCCCCAGCATTTT. The chain employs TRBV6-2 or TRBV6-3 and TRBJ1-5; TRBD1 is a possible D gene (6 bases). CDR3 size: 14 residues. The germline CDR1 and CDR2 sequences are MNHEY and SVGEGT. V was shortened by 2 bases and J by 2 bases, with 7 bases between the two germline ends.

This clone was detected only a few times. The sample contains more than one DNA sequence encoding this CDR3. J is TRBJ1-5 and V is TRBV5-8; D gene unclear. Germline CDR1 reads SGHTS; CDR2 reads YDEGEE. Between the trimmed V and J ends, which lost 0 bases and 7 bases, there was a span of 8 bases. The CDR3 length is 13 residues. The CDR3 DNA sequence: TGTGCCAGCAGCTTGGCCGGCACCCAGCCCCAGCATTTT. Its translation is CASSLAGTQPQHF. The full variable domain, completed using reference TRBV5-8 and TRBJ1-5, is EAGVTQSPTHLIKTRGQQATLRCSPISGHTSVYWYQQALGLGLQFLLWYDEGEERNRGNFPPRFSGRQFPNYSSELNVNALELEDSALYLCASSLAGTQPQHFGDGTRLSIL.

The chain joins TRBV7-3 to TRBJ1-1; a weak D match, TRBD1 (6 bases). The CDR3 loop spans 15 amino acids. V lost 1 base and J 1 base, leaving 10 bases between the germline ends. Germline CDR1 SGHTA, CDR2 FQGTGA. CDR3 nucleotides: TGTGCCAGCAGCTTAAACTGGGGGCCGAACACTGAAGCTTTCTTT. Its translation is CASSLNWGPNTEAFF.

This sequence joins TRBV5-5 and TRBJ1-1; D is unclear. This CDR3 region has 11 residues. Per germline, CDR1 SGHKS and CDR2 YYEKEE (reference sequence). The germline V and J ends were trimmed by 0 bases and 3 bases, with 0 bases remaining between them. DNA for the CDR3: TGTGCCAGCAGCTTGGACACTGAAGCTTTCTTT. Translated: CASSLDTEAFF.

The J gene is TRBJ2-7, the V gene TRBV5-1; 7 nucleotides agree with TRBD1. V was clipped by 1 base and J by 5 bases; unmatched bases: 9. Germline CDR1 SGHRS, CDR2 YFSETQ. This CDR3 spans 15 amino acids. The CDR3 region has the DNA TGCGCCAGCAGCTTGACGACAGGGATTAAGGACGAGCAGTACTTC. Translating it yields CASSLTTGIKDEQYF.